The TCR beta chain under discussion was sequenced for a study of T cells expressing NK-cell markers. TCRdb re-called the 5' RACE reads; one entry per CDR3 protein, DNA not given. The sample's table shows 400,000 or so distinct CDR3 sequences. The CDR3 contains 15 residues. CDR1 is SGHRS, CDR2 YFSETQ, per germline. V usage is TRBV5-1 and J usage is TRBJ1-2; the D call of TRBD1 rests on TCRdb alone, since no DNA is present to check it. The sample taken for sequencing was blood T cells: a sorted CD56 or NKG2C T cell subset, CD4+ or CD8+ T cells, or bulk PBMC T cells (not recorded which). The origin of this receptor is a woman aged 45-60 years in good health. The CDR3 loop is CASSNPGQIYYGYTF.